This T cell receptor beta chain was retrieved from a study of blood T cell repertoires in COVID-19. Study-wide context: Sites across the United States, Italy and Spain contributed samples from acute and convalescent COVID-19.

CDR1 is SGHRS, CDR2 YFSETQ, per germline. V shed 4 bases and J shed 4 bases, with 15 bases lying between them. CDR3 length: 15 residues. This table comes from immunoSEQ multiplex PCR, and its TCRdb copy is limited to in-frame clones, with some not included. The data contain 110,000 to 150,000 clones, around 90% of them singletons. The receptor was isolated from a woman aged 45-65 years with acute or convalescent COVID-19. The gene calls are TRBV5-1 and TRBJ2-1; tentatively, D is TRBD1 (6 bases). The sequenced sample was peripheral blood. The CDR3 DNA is TGCGCCAGCAGCGCGCGACAGGTCCCGTACAATGAGCAGTTCTTC. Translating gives CASSARQVPYNEQFF. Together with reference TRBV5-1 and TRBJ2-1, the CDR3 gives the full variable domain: KAGVTQTPRYLIKTRGQQVTLSCSPISGHRSVSWYQQTPGQGLQFLFEYFSETQRNKGNFPGRFSGRQFSNSRSEMNVSTLELGDSALYLCASSARQVPYNEQFFGPGTRLTVL.